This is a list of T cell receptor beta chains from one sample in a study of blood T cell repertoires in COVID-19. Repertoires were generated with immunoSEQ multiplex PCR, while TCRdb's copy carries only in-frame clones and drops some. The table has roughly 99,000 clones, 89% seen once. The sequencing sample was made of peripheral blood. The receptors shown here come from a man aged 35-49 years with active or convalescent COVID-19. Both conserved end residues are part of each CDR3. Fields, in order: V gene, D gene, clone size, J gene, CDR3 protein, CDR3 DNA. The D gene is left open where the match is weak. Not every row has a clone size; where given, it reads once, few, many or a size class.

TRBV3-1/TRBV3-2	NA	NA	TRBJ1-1	CASSQEVGAHTEAFF	TGTGCCAGCAGCCAAGAAGTAGGGGCGCATACTGAAGCTTTCTTT
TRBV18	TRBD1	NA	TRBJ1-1	CASSGTGFDSEAFF	TGTGCCAGCTCCGGGACAGGGTTTGATTCTGAAGCTTTCTTT
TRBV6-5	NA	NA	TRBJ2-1	CASRDLIREFF	TGTGCCAGCAGGGATCTGATCAGGGAGTTCTTC
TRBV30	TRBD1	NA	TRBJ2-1	CAWRASLGQGSYNEQFF	TGTGCCTGGCGAGCCTCCCTAGGACAGGGGTCCTACAATGAGCAGTTCTTC
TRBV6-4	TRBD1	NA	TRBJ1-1	CASKDWDRGSEAFF	TGTGCCAGCAAAGATTGGGACAGGGGTTCTGAAGCTTTCTTT
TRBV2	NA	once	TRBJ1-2	CASSEVTGLVGYGYTF	TGTGCCAGCAGTGAAGTTACAGGGTTAGTGGGCTATGGCTACACCTTC
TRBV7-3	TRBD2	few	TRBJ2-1	CASSLSGLAGERNEQFF	TGTGCCAGCAGCTTATCAGGACTAGCGGGAGAGAGAAATGAGCAGTTCTTC
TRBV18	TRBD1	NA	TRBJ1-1	CASSPGRTGLWSEAFF	TGTGCCAGCTCACCGGGTCGGACAGGGCTGTGGTCTGAAGCTTTCTTT
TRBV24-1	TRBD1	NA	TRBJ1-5	CATGTGRQHF	TGTGCCACCGGGACAGGACGCCAGCATTTT
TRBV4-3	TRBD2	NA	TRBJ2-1	CASSQGLAEKNEQFF	TGCGCCAGCAGCCAAGGACTAGCGGAAAAAAATGAGCAGTTCTTC
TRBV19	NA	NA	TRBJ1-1	CASSSGGLGNTEAFF	TGTGCCAGTAGTTCGGGGGGCTTGGGCAACACTGAAGCTTTCTTT
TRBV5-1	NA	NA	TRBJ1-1	CASSLGYLNTEAFF	TGCGCCAGCAGCCTAGGATATTTGAACACTGAAGCTTTCTTT
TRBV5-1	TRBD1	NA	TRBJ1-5	CASSLTGESNQPQHF	TGCGCCAGCAGCTTAACAGGGGAGAGCAATCAGCCCCAGCATTTT
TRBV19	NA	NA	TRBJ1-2	CASEVSANYGYTF	TGTGCCAGTGAGGTTTCAGCTAACTATGGCTACACCTTC
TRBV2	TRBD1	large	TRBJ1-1	CASSVTGLNTEAFF	TGTGCCAGCAGTGTGACAGGGTTAAACACTGAAGCTTTCTTT
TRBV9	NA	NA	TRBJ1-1	CASSVVSGRSEAFF	TGTGCCAGCAGCGTAGTGTCGGGAAGAAGTGAAGCTTTCTTT
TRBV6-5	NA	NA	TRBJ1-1	CASSWEGQSTEAFF	TGTGCCAGCAGTTGGGAGGGGCAGAGCACTGAAGCTTTCTTT
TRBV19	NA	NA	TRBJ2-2	CASSITGRELFF	TGTGCCAGTAGTATCACGGGTAGGGAGCTGTTTTTT
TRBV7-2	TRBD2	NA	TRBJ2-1	CASSFSSGNSYNEQFF	TGTGCCAGCAGCTTCTCTAGCGGCAACTCCTACAATGAGCAGTTCTTC
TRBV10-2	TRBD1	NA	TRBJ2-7	CASRPGQGAYEQYF	TGCGCCAGCAGGCCGGGACAGGGGGCCTACGAGCAGTACTTC
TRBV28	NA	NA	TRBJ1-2	CASGLSYGYTF	TGTGCCAGCGGACTGAGCTATGGCTACACCTTC
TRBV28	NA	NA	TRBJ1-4	CASSSNSATNEKLFF	TGTGCCAGCAGTTCGAACAGTGCAACTAATGAAAAACTGTTTTTT
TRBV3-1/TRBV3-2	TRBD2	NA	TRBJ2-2	CASSQVPGREARRGELFF	TGTGCCAGCAGCCAAGTTCCGGGGCGGGAGGCCCGCAGGGGGGAGCTGTTTTTT
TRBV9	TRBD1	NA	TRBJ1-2	CASSVVPGQGYGYTF	TGTGCCAGCAGCGTAGTCCCCGGACAGGGTTATGGCTACACCTTC
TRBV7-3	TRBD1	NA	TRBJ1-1	CASSLGGTGLTEAFF	TGTGCCAGCAGCTTAGGGGGGACAGGGCTCACTGAAGCTTTCTTT
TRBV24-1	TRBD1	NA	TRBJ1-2	CATSDPGTGSYGYTF	TGTGCCACCAGTGACCCCGGGACAGGGTCCTATGGCTACACCTTC
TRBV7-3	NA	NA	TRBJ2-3	CASSPRPGADTQYF	TGTGCCAGCAGCCCGCGACCGGGAGCCGATACGCAGTATTTT
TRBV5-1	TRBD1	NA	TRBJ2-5	CASSRWTGAQETQYF	TGCGCCAGCAGCCGTTGGACAGGGGCGCAAGAGACCCAGTACTTC
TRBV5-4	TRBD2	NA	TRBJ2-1	CASSLAASGYYNEQFF	TGTGCCAGCAGCTTGGCGGCTAGCGGATACTACAATGAGCAGTTCTTC
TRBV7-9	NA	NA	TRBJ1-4	CASSLNRENEKLFF	TGTGCCAGCAGCTTGAACAGGGAGAATGAAAAACTGTTTTTT
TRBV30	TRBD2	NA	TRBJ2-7	CACREGLNWNEQYF	TGTGCCTGTCGGGAGGGACTGAATTGGAACGAGCAGTACTTC